Listed below are T cell receptor beta chains from one sample, sequenced in a study of cytomegalovirus exposure and HLA in healthy donors. Profiling relied on immunoSEQ multiplex PCR, and the TCRdb table lists in-frame clones only, not all of them. The sample yields about 240,000 clones, over 75% seen once. Sequenced sample: PBMCs. The receptor source for this set is a boy younger than 18 in good health and CMV-seronegative. CDR3s include the opening cysteine and the closing phenylalanine or tryptophan. Size tells how often a clone was seen (once, few, many) or the class of an expanded clone, and some rows leave it out.

j_gene: TRBJ2-5; abundance: .; v_gene: TRBV4-2; CDR3aa: CASSQEVGGVTSRRTQYF
j_gene: TRBJ2-7; abundance: .; v_gene: TRBV30; CDR3aa: CASGTGDYEQYF
j_gene: TRBJ2-1; abundance: few; v_gene: TRBV6-5; CDR3aa: CASRDRGLGEQFF
j_gene: TRBJ1-2; abundance: .; v_gene: TRBV5-4; CDR3aa: CASSLDRVNYGYTF
j_gene: TRBJ2-5; abundance: .; v_gene: TRBV27; CDR3aa: CASRGFLQETQYF
j_gene: TRBJ1-1; abundance: few; v_gene: TRBV25-1; CDR3aa: CASSEPAGNTEAFF
j_gene: TRBJ1-4; abundance: once; v_gene: TRBV29-1; CDR3aa: CSAPLEGATNEKLFF
j_gene: TRBJ1-4; abundance: .; v_gene: TRBV2; CDR3aa: CASSEGTVYANEKLFF
j_gene: TRBJ1-2; abundance: .; v_gene: TRBV7-9; CDR3aa: CASSLGQENYGYTF
j_gene: TRBJ2-1; abundance: few; v_gene: TRBV29-1; CDR3aa: CSGRQTLRGEQFF
j_gene: .; abundance: .; v_gene: TRBV5-4; CDR3aa: CASSLGWTSGGEQYF
j_gene: TRBJ1-1; abundance: .; v_gene: TRBV30; CDR3aa: CAWSLLNTEAFF
j_gene: TRBJ1-3; abundance: .; v_gene: TRBV9; CDR3aa: CASSVGENSGNTIYF
j_gene: TRBJ2-3; abundance: .; v_gene: TRBV7-8; CDR3aa: CASTFPGQGAEPTDTQYF
j_gene: TRBJ1-5; abundance: .; v_gene: TRBV6-1; CDR3aa: CASSEATQSPQHF
j_gene: TRBJ2-7; abundance: .; v_gene: TRBV5-4; CDR3aa: CASSLARGAYEQYF
j_gene: TRBJ2-2; abundance: once; v_gene: TRBV5-4; CDR3aa: CASTGGASGSTGELFF
j_gene: TRBJ2-1; abundance: few; v_gene: TRBV5-4; CDR3aa: CASSRESTSYNEQFF
j_gene: TRBJ1-1; abundance: once; v_gene: TRBV6-1; CDR3aa: CASRVQGATEAFF
j_gene: TRBJ1-2; abundance: .; v_gene: TRBV5-1; CDR3aa: CASSPRPAGDGNGYTF
j_gene: TRBJ2-3; abundance: .; v_gene: TRBV4-1; CDR3aa: CASSQARGGLGADTQYF
j_gene: TRBJ2-7; abundance: .; v_gene: TRBV19; CDR3aa: CASSIGARLYEQYF
j_gene: TRBJ2-1; abundance: once; v_gene: TRBV7-2; CDR3aa: CASSLNSGNNEQFF
j_gene: TRBJ1-4; abundance: .; v_gene: TRBV5-1; CDR3aa: CASSLAAGVEEKLFF
j_gene: TRBJ1-1; abundance: .; v_gene: TRBV6-1; CDR3aa: CASSDRGLGGEGEAFF
j_gene: TRBJ2-6; abundance: .; v_gene: TRBV5-6; CDR3aa: CASSPLDRTDLSANVLTF
j_gene: TRBJ2-7; abundance: few; v_gene: TRBV10-3; CDR3aa: CAIGGSVSEQYF
j_gene: TRBJ2-2; abundance: .; v_gene: TRBV5-4; CDR3aa: CASSRDRANTGELFF
j_gene: TRBJ2-7; abundance: few; v_gene: TRBV4-2; CDR3aa: CASSRGLTGGFSYEQYF